The TCR beta chain described here comes from a study of T cell responses to AZD1222 COVID-19 vaccine. Findings of the study overall: Repertoire sampling was restricted to post-peak T cell response timepoints. Regions 160-218 and 743-854 held dominance among vaccine-associated CD4 TCRs, which spanned spike. Nearly half of unique spike-specific TCRs reportedly avoided B.1.351 and B.1.1.7 mutated regions.

Points on this clone: Its antigen is not known.

The V gene's germline CDR1 is MDHEN and CDR2 SYDVKM. The CDR3 loop spans 15 amino acids. Trimming cost V 5 bases and J 5 bases; bases outside gene matches: 9. Produced via immunoSEQ multiplex PCR; TCRdb's table is partial and in-frame only. In the table there are over 70,000 clones, 70% to 90% of which are singletons. This rearrangement joins TRBV28 to TRBJ1-2; TRBD1 agrees at 9 bases. The source was peripheral blood, collected on day 0 of AZD1222 vaccination. The sequence was collected from an adult in good health. CDR3 sequence: CASSPLDRGEYGYTF. CDR3 in DNA: TGTGCCAGCAGTCCGCTGGACAGGGGTGAATATGGCTACACCTTC.